Below are 3 T cell receptor beta chains sequenced from a single sample in a study of shared clonotypes between healthy human individuals. Sequenced by immunoSEQ multiplex PCR; TCRdb stores in-frame clones only, minus some. In the table there are some 630,000 clones, more than 70% of which are singletons. The sequencing sample was made of memory CD4+ T cells sorted from blood. As for subset: CD45RA-negative fraction. Receptors were obtained from a woman in her twenties or thirties in good health.

This rearrangement joins TRBV27 to TRBJ1-4; 11 bases align to TRBD1. The CDR3 covers 15 residues. Germline V CDR1 and CDR2: MNHEY, SMNVEV (reference sequence). The ends lost 4 bases at V and 6 bases at J; junction bases unmatched: 4. The CDR3: CASSSSGQGDEKLFF. The CDR3 DNA reads as TGTGCCAGCAGTTCGTCGGGACAGGGGGATGAAAAACTGTTTTTT.

This chain links TRBV28 with TRBJ1-5; 7 bases agree with TRBD1. This CDR3 region has 15 residues. Unmatched junction bases numbered 10, after V lost 4 bases and J lost 7 bases. Germline V gene sequence: CDR1 MDHEN, CDR2 SYDVKM. The CDR3 sequence: CASSSPTGQRQPQHF. In DNA form, the CDR3 reads TGTGCCAGCAGTTCCCCGACAGGGCAGCGACAGCCCCAGCATTTT. Based on the CDR3 plus reference TRBV28 and TRBJ1-5, the full variable domain is DVKVTQSSRYLVKRTGEKVFLECVQDMDHENMFWYRQDPGLGLRLIYFSYDVKMKEKGDIPEGYSVSREKKERFSLILESASTNQTSMYLCASSSPTGQRQPQHFGDGTRLSIL.

The sample holds a few counts of this clone. The chain's CDR3 is CASSQTRAADRTDTQYF. Here the CDR3 DNA reads TGTGCCAGCAGCCAAACCAGGGCAGCGGACAGGACAGATACGCAGTATTTT. The gene calls are TRBV4-2 and TRBJ2-3; 7 bases map to TRBD1. Germline values: CDR1 LGHNA, CDR2 YNFKEQ. Germline trimming cut 2 bases from V and 3 bases from J; bases unmatched to any gene: 11. The CDR3 runs 17 residues.